A selection of T cell receptor beta chains follows, all from one sample in a study of OX40 agonist ivuxolimab in advanced cancers. The repertoire was sequenced with immunoSEQ multiplex PCR; TCRdb's copy has only in-frame clones and lacks some. The sample lists about 90,000 clones; roughly nine tenths were seen once. Sample: CD4+ or CD8+ T cells sorted from blood, taken in a trial of the OX40 agonist ivuxolimab. These receptor sequences come from an adult with an advanced solid tumor such as melanoma, head and neck, liver or kidney cancer. CDR3s leave out the opening cysteine and the closing phenylalanine or tryptophan. The order of the fields is CDR3 protein, D gene, J gene, V gene. D genes are given only for firm matches.

CDR3 protein: ASSQDPGGTGYEKLF; D gene: NA; J gene: TRBJ1-4; V gene: TRBV4-1
CDR3 protein: ASSEGGSYGYT; D gene: NA; J gene: TRBJ1-2; V gene: TRBV6-1
CDR3 protein: ASSARGEQF; D gene: NA; J gene: TRBJ2-1; V gene: TRBV11-3
CDR3 protein: ASSTRLRGRNYGYT; D gene: NA; J gene: TRBJ1-2; V gene: TRBV9
CDR3 protein: AISSAVGTANTEAF; D gene: TRBD1; J gene: TRBJ1-1; V gene: TRBV10-3
CDR3 protein: ASSQGDRVGQPQH; D gene: TRBD1; J gene: TRBJ1-5; V gene: TRBV4-1
CDR3 protein: ASSSGTGPQETQY; D gene: TRBD1; J gene: TRBJ2-5; V gene: TRBV9
CDR3 protein: ASSYSRGFEQY; D gene: TRBD1; J gene: TRBJ2-7; V gene: TRBV6-5
CDR3 protein: ASSDQDNTNQPQH; D gene: NA; J gene: TRBJ1-5; V gene: TRBV6-1
CDR3 protein: ASSPSGIGYQETQY; D gene: TRBD2; J gene: TRBJ2-5; V gene: TRBV18
CDR3 protein: SVEDRYPTDTQY; D gene: NA; J gene: TRBJ2-3; V gene: TRBV29-1
CDR3 protein: ASSTGSGRGREQF; D gene: TRBD2; J gene: TRBJ2-1; V gene: TRBV19
CDR3 protein: ASSPSGGSYEQY; D gene: TRBD2; J gene: TRBJ2-7; V gene: TRBV9
CDR3 protein: AISENIGRDNTEAF; D gene: NA; J gene: TRBJ1-1; V gene: TRBV10-3
CDR3 protein: ASSYTSTDTEAF; D gene: NA; J gene: TRBJ1-1; V gene: TRBV6-5
CDR3 protein: ASSFRQGNYEQY; D gene: TRBD1; J gene: TRBJ2-7; V gene: TRBV7-9
CDR3 protein: ASISRPDYGYT; D gene: NA; J gene: TRBJ1-2; V gene: TRBV6-1
CDR3 protein: ASSLSRGYLNTEAF; D gene: NA; J gene: TRBJ1-1; V gene: TRBV19
CDR3 protein: AWSRGLAGAGTDTQY; D gene: TRBD2; J gene: TRBJ2-3; V gene: TRBV30
CDR3 protein: ASSGAATTYEQY; D gene: NA; J gene: TRBJ2-7; V gene: TRBV5-1
CDR3 protein: ASSIQLDSYEQY; D gene: NA; J gene: TRBJ2-7; V gene: TRBV19
CDR3 protein: ASGPPAHTGELF; D gene: NA; J gene: TRBJ2-2; V gene: TRBV12-5
CDR3 protein: ACARTPRSYEQY; D gene: NA; J gene: TRBJ2-7; V gene: TRBV30
CDR3 protein: ASSLLGGGQNGYT; D gene: NA; J gene: TRBJ1-2; V gene: TRBV7-3
CDR3 protein: ASSLAPGQENTEAF; D gene: TRBD1; J gene: TRBJ1-1; V gene: TRBV7-2
CDR3 protein: ASSQDSTRGGNEQF; D gene: NA; J gene: TRBJ2-1; V gene: TRBV4-1
CDR3 protein: AGEGKGEQY; D gene: TRBD2; J gene: TRBJ2-7; V gene: TRBV30
CDR3 protein: ASSTIRDGINYGYT; D gene: NA; J gene: TRBJ1-2; V gene: TRBV28
CDR3 protein: AISDRNYGYT; D gene: NA; J gene: TRBJ1-2; V gene: TRBV10-3
CDR3 protein: ASSHCSGLPYEQY; D gene: TRBD2; J gene: TRBJ2-7; V gene: TRBV23-1
CDR3 protein: ASSPRTGAWYEQY; D gene: TRBD1; J gene: TRBJ2-7; V gene: TRBV7-9
CDR3 protein: ASSEWSGRLY; D gene: NA; J gene: TRBJ2-7; V gene: TRBV25-1
CDR3 protein: ASSLGRVMDGYT; D gene: NA; J gene: TRBJ1-2; V gene: TRBV5-1
CDR3 protein: ASIRRRGNNQPQH; D gene: NA; J gene: TRBJ1-5; V gene: TRBV21-1
CDR3 protein: ASSRFEETQY; D gene: NA; J gene: TRBJ2-5; V gene: TRBV7-6
CDR3 protein: ASSYSRFRYDQPQH; D gene: NA; J gene: TRBJ1-5; V gene: TRBV6-6
CDR3 protein: ASSEMGAGLPREQY; D gene: NA; J gene: TRBJ2-7; V gene: TRBV10-2
CDR3 protein: AWRGDTQY; D gene: NA; J gene: TRBJ2-3; V gene: TRBV30
CDR3 protein: ASSYNPGYYEQY; D gene: NA; J gene: TRBJ2-7; V gene: TRBV6-5
CDR3 protein: ASSRTGGTDEQY; D gene: TRBD1; J gene: TRBJ2-7; V gene: TRBV5-1
CDR3 protein: ASSPASSHEQY; D gene: NA; J gene: TRBJ2-7; V gene: TRBV2
CDR3 protein: ASSFSGTSTDTQY; D gene: TRBD2; J gene: TRBJ2-3; V gene: TRBV5-1
CDR3 protein: ASNLGGGPQETQY; D gene: NA; J gene: TRBJ2-5; V gene: TRBV7-2
CDR3 protein: AISALGSTDTQY; D gene: NA; J gene: TRBJ2-3; V gene: TRBV10-3
CDR3 protein: SVGLAGAGTGELF; D gene: TRBD2; J gene: TRBJ2-2; V gene: TRBV29-1
CDR3 protein: ASSQGLAGGGADTQY; D gene: TRBD2; J gene: TRBJ2-3; V gene: TRBV7-3
CDR3 protein: ASSLGGLTNYGYT; D gene: NA; J gene: TRBJ1-2; V gene: TRBV7-8
CDR3 protein: ASSKALRSQPQH; D gene: NA; J gene: TRBJ1-5; V gene: TRBV6-5
CDR3 protein: ASSIPFRAEAPQH; D gene: NA; J gene: TRBJ1-5; V gene: TRBV19
CDR3 protein: ASSRRLAGPPHTDTQY; D gene: TRBD2; J gene: TRBJ2-3; V gene: TRBV11-2
CDR3 protein: AISEDRGRWTEAF; D gene: TRBD1; J gene: TRBJ1-1; V gene: TRBV10-3
CDR3 protein: ASSRYHGTSGRAGNEQF; D gene: TRBD2; J gene: TRBJ2-1; V gene: TRBV19
CDR3 protein: ASIHRGHTEAF; D gene: TRBD1; J gene: TRBJ1-1; V gene: TRBV2
CDR3 protein: ASSSGRGDTQY; D gene: TRBD2; J gene: TRBJ2-3; V gene: TRBV27
CDR3 protein: ASSETRGLYNEQF; D gene: TRBD1; J gene: TRBJ2-1; V gene: TRBV6-1